These 19 T cell receptor beta chains originate from one sample sequenced in a study of neurological immune-mediated disorders. From the 5' RACE reads, TCRdb called clonotypes with MiXCR, one entry per CDR3 protein. The sample has roughly 65,000 distinct CDR3 sequences, around 5% seen once. Source material: PBMCs. These receptor sequences come from a human donor with multiple sclerosis. The donor label of this sample is uncertain.

This clonotype has a count of ten or more. The CDR3 DNA reads as TGCAGTGTTACGACAGAGTATAGCAATCAGCCCCAGCATTTT. Its translation is CSVTTEYSNQPQHF. The V call is TRBV20-1, the J call TRBJ1-5, with D possibly TRBD1 on 5 matching bases. CDR3 size: 14 residues. V was clipped by 7 bases and J by 0 bases, with 13 bases between them. The germline V gene encodes CDR1 DFQATT and CDR2 SNEGSKA (reference sequence).

This clonotype has at least ten counts. In nucleotides, the CDR3 is TGTGCCAGCAGTGAGCAGGGGTCCTACAATGAGCAGTTCTTC. Its protein is CASSEQGSYNEQFF. This rearrangement joins TRBV6-4 to TRBJ2-1, with D possibly TRBD1 on 6 matching bases. CDR1 and CDR2 (germline): MRHNA, SNTAGT. Trimming removed 3 bases at V and 1 base at J, with 7 bases between. This CDR3 is 14 amino acids long.

In this sample, this clonotype turned up a few times. This chain connects TRBV5-1 to TRBJ2-1; D possibly corresponds to TRBD2 (5 bases). The CDR3 contains 14 residues. V was pared by 2 bases and J by 7 bases, with 13 bases between. The V gene's germline CDR1 is SGHRS and CDR2 YFSETQ. CDR3 DNA: TGCGCCAGCAGCTTCGGGGTCTGGGGAAATGAGCAGTTCTTC. Protein product: CASSFGVWGNEQFF.

This clonotype was recorded many times. This rearrangement joins TRBV20-1 to TRBJ2-1; no reliable D call. The CDR3 sequence is 11 residues long. Trimming pared 5 bases from V and 4 bases from J, leaving 6 bases between. Germline V gene sequence: CDR1 DFQATT, CDR2 SNEGSKA (reference sequence). The CDR3 bases are TGCAGTGCTTCCAGATACAATGAGCAGTTCTTC. Translating it yields CSASRYNEQFF.

This clonotype occurred many times. The rearrangement uses TRBV5-1 and TRBJ1-1; D is possibly TRBD1 (5 bases). The CDR3 loop spans 14 amino acids. From germline, CDR1 is SGHRS and CDR2 YFSETQ. The V end lost 3 bases, the J end lost 1 base, and 10 bases lay between the germline ends. CDR3 sequence: CASSSGQGNTEAFF. DNA for the CDR3: TGCGCCAGCAGCTCGGGGCAGGGGAACACTGAAGCTTTCTTT.

This clonotype was observed many times. The V gene is TRBV7-9, the J gene TRBJ2-5; D not resolved. Germline V gene sequence: CDR1 SEHNR, CDR2 FQNEAQ (reference sequence). V was cut by 3 bases and J by 2 bases, with 7 bases left in between. This CDR3 region has 13 residues. The CDR3 spells CASSFSSQETQYF. CDR3 DNA sequence: TGTGCCAGCAGCTTCTCCAGTCAAGAGACCCAGTACTTC.

This clonotype has at least ten counts. The chain is built from TRBV20-1 and TRBJ1-6; 7 bases align to TRBD1. This CDR3 comprises 13 residues. Germline lookup yields CDR1 DFQATT and CDR2 SNEGSKA (reference sequence). V shed 1 base and J 6 bases; nucleotides not matched to a gene: 0. The CDR3 region is CSARGDSNSPLHF. CDR3 DNA sequence: TGCAGTGCTAGAGGGGACAGTAATTCACCCCTCCACTTT.

Ten or more counts support this clonotype. The rearrangement uses TRBV9 and TRBJ2-3; 7 nucleotides match TRBD2. This CDR3 spans 20 amino acids. Germline trimming cut 4 bases from V and 2 bases from J; bases unmatched to any gene: 22. Germline V lookup: CDR1 SGDLS, CDR2 YYNGEE. The CDR3 coding sequence is TGTGCCAGCAGCCTTAGACGGGGCGGGGGTTCCTACCGCCACACAGATACGCAGTATTTT. Protein product: CASSLRRGGGSYRHTDTQYF.

This clonotype was observed many times. The chain joins TRBV5-1 to TRBJ1-2; 11 nucleotides align to TRBD1. Germline V CDR1 and CDR2: SGHRS, YFSETQ. CDR3 length equals 14 residues. Trimming took 4 bases from V and 4 from J; bases not matched to a gene: 3. In DNA form, the CDR3 reads TGCGCCAGCAGCCCAGGGACAGGGGGCTATGGCTACACCTTC. Its translation is CASSPGTGGYGYTF.

This clonotype was seen ten or more times. This clone may be a read error of a much larger clone one base away. This chain uses TRBV5-1 with TRBJ1-4; 8 bases map to TRBD1. The CDR3 spans 15 residues. Germline loops: CDR1 SGHRS, CDR2 YFSETQ. The CDR3 DNA follows: TGCGTCAGCAGCTTGGAGGGACAGGTACACGAAAAACTGTTTTTT. Protein: CVSSLEGQVHEKLFF.

This clonotype was recorded many times. The chain uses TRBV2 and TRBJ1-2; the D is unclear. The V gene lost 3 bases and the J gene lost 2 bases, with 4 bases spanning the gap. Germline loops: CDR1 SNHLY, CDR2 FYNNEI. This CDR3 is built from 12 residues. CDR3 bases: TGTGCCAGCAGTGACAGGAACTATGGCTACACCTTC. It yields the protein CASSDRNYGYTF. Complete variable domain (other parts from reference TRBV2 and TRBJ1-2): EPEVTQTPSHQVTQMGQEVILRCVPISNHLYFYWYRQILGQKVEFLVSFYNNEISEKSEIFDDQFSVERPDGSNFTLKIRSTKLEDSAMYFCASSDRNYGYTFGSGTRLTVV.

In this sample, this clonotype turned up many times. The chain couples TRBV5-1 to TRBJ2-1; 8 nucleotides match TRBD1. CDR3 length: 17 residues. V shed 1 base, J shed 4 bases, and the junction held 10 bases outside the gene matches. The germline gives CDR1 SGHRS, CDR2 YFSETQ. As DNA, the CDR3 is TGCGCCAGCAGCTTGCAGGTCGGCAGGGGGCTTTACAATGAGCAGTTCTTC. Its protein is CASSLQVGRGLYNEQFF.

This clonotype showed up many times. This chain joins TRBV5-1 and TRBJ2-3; no clear D. Trimming took off 0 bases at V and 6 bases at J, with 14 bases between the two ends. Germline lookup yields CDR1 SGHRS and CDR2 YFSETQ. The CDR3 is 15 amino acids. The CDR3: CASSLGWSIPDTQYF. CDR3 bases: TGCGCCAGCAGCTTGGGGTGGAGTATCCCCGATACGCAGTATTTT.

There are a few counts of this clonotype. The chain couples TRBV12-3 or TRBV12-4 to TRBJ1-2; 7 bases map to TRBD1. V lost 2 bases and J lost 0; bases outside the gene matches: 15. The CDR3 runs to 19 residues. CDR3 residues: CASSLPRDRDSRSNYGYTF. CDR3 nucleotides: TGTGCCAGCAGTTTACCCAGGGATAGGGACAGCCGTTCTAACTATGGCTACACCTTC.

Many counts were recorded for this clonotype. The rearrangement joins TRBV7-2 to TRBJ2-3; D may be TRBD1 (6 bases). This CDR3 has 14 residues. With 5 bases removed from V and 3 bases from J, the gap between germline ends came to 12 bases. In germline, CDR1 is SGHTA, CDR2 FQGNSA. CDR3 region: CASSPGHHTDTQYF. The CDR3, as DNA: TGTGCCAGCAGCCCGGGACACCATACAGATACGCAGTATTTT.

This clonotype appeared many times. The V and J genes are TRBV7-2 and TRBJ2-3; 8 bases fit TRBD2. J was trimmed by 4 bases and V by 5 bases; bases with no gene match: 8. The CDR3 loop spans 15 amino acids. Per the germline V gene, CDR1 is SGHTA and CDR2 is FQGNSA. The CDR3 DNA reads TGTGCCAGCAGCAAAAACGGGGGGGCCGCAGATACGCAGTATTTT. It translates to CASSKNGGAADTQYF.

This clonotype has ten or more counts. The rearrangement links TRBV7-9 to TRBJ1-5; TRBD1 matches 8 bases. Germline V lookup: CDR1 SEHNR, CDR2 FQNEAQ (reference sequence). This CDR3 contains 13 residues. J gave up 5 bases and V 5 bases, and 2 bases lay outside the gene matches. DNA of the CDR3: TGTGCCAGCAGCCCACAGGGGGATCAGCCCCAGCATTTT. It encodes CASSPQGDQPQHF. The variable domain in full, with the rest retrieved from reference TRBV7-9 and TRBJ1-5, is DTGVSQNPRHKITKRGQNVTFRCDPISEHNRLYWYRQTLGQGPEFLTYFQNEAQLEKSRLLSDRFSAERPKGSFSTLEIQRTEQGDSAMYLCASSPQGDQPQHFGDGTRLSIL.

Remarks on this clonotype: A much larger clone lies a single base off, so this may be a read error. The J gene is TRBJ2-1, the V gene TRBV29-1, with 9 bases that match TRBD1. Germline CDR1 SQVTM, CDR2 ANQGSEA. The V segment lost 3 bases and the J segment 5 bases; nucleotides outside the gene matches: 5. The CDR3 has 14 residues. DNA of the CDR3: TGCAGCGTTGACCGGGACAGGGAAAACAATGAGCAGTTCTTC. This gives the protein CSVDRDRENNEQFF.

The table lists this clonotype with many counts. This chain connects TRBV29-1 to TRBJ1-1, with 8 bases lining up with TRBD1. The CDR3 contains 11 residues. Trimming cost V 5 bases and J 4 bases; bases outside gene matches: 0. CDR1 SQVTM and CDR2 ANQGSEA come from the germline V gene. The CDR3, as DNA: TGCAGCGTTCAGGGGGCCACTGAAGCTTTCTTT. Amino acids: CSVQGATEAFF.